The source of this T cell receptor (beta chain) is a study of blood T cell repertoires in COVID-19. Individuals aged about 18 to 89 years were recruited from fewer than 25 US areas. Each participant's cohort was designated according to participant-reported clinical history. The recovered donors of Cohort 3 showed two negative PCRs, clearance, or symptom resolution. This clone showed up just a few times. Germline V gene sequence: CDR1 LNHNV, CDR2 YYDKDF (reference sequence). Trimming stripped 1 base from V and 8 bases from J, with 12 bases between. The CDR3 length is 15 residues. Original analysis: Reference gene primer amplification in the assay estimated nucleated cell counts. Sequencing was performed with immunoSEQ multiplex PCR; in TCRdb, only in-frame clones are kept and a portion is missing. Clone size and the V and J calls come from that table; the DNA yielded D and trimming. The top ten hold around 3.2% of the sample, which has around 160,000 clones, roughly 80% seen once.

Sequenced sample: PBMCs or T cells enriched from blood (not recorded which). The origin of this receptor is a woman aged 55-70 years who had recovered from COVID-19. The rearrangement joins TRBV15 to TRBJ1-6; D gene unclear. CDR3 protein: CATSRGPARDSPLHF. The CDR3 nucleotides read TGTGCCACCAGCAGAGGGCCCGCGCGGGATTCACCCCTCCACTTT.